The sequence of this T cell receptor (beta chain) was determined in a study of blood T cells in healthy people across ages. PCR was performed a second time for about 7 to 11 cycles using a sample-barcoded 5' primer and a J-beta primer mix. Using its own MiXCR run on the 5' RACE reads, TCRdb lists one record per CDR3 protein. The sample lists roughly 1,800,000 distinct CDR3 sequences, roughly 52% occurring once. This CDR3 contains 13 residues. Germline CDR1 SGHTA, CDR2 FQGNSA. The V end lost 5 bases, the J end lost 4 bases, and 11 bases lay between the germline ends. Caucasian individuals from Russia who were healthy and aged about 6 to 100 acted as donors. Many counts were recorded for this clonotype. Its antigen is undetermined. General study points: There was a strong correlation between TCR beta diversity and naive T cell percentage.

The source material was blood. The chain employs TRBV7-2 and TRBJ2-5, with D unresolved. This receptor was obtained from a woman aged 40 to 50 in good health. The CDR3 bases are TGTGCCAGCAGCCGATTAGGGCGAGAGACCCAGTACTTC. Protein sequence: CASSRLGRETQYF.